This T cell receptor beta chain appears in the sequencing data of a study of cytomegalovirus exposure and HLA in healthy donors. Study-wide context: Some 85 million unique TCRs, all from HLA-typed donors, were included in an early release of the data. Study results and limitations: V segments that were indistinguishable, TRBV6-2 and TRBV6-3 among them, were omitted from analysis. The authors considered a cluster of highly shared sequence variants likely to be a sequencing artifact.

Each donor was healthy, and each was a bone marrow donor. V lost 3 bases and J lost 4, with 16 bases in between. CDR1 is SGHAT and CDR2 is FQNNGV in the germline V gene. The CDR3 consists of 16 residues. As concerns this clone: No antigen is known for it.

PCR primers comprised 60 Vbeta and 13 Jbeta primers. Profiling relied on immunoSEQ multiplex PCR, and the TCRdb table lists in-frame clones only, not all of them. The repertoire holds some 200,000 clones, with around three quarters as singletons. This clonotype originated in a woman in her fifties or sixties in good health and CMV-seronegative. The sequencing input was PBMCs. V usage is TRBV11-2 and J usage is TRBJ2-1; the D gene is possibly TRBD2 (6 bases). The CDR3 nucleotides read TGTGCCAGCAGCTTTCGACTAGACCAGACTTACAATGAGCAGTTCTTC. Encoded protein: CASSFRLDQTYNEQFF.